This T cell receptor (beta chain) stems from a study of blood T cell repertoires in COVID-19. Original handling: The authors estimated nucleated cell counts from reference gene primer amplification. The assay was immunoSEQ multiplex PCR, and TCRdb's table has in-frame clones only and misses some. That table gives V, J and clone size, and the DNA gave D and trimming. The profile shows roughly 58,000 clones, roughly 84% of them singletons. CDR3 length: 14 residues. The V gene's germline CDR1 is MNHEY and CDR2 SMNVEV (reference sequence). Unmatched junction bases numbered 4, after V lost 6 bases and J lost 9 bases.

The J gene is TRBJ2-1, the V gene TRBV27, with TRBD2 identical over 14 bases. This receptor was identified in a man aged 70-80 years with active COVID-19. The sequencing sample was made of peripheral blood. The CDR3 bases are TGTGCCAGCAGGGGACTAGCGGGAGTGGGTGAGCAGTTCTTC. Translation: CASRGLAGVGEQFF.